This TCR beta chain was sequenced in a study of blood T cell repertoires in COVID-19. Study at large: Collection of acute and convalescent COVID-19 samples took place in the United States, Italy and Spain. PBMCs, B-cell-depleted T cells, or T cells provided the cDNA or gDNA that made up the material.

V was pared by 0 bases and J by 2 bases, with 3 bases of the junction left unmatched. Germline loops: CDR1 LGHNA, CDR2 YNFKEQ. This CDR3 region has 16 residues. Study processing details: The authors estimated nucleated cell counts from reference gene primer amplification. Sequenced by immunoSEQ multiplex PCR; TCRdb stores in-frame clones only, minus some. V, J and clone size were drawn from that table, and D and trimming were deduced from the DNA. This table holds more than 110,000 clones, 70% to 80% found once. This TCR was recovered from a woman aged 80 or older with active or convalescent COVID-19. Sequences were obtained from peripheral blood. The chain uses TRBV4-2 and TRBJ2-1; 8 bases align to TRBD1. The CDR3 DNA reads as TGTGCCAGCAGCCAAGAAGCAGGGGGCCCCTACAATGAGCAGTTCTTC. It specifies CASSQEAGGPYNEQFF.